Below are 7 T cell receptor beta chains sequenced from a single sample in a study of T cell responses to AZD1222 COVID-19 vaccine. Sequencing was performed with immunoSEQ multiplex PCR; in TCRdb, only in-frame clones are kept and a portion is missing. Here the sample spans approximately 150,000 clones, around 90% being singletons. The sample was peripheral blood, taken 28 days after the second AZD1222 dose. The receptors were gathered from an adult who received the AZD1222 COVID-19 vaccine.

J is TRBJ2-7 and V is TRBV2; possibly TRBD1 or TRBD2 for D (5 bases each). V shed 0 bases and J shed 5 bases, with 14 bases lying between them. The CDR3 runs 15 residues. Germline lookup yields CDR1 SNHLY and CDR2 FYNNEI. CDR3 sequence reads: CASSEAGTEQDEQYF. The CDR3 coding sequence is TGTGCCAGCAGTGAAGCGGGGACGGAACAAGACGAGCAGTACTTC.

In its sample, this clone was seen many times. One junction end does not reproduce the germline sequence, and a read error may be involved. CDR3 nucleotides: TGTGGCAGTCAGGAAACGAACACCGGGGAGCTGTTTTTT. Translated, it gives CGSQETNTGELFF. The V call is TRBV19, the J call TRBJ2-2; D is undetermined. Germline CDR1 is LNHDA and CDR2 is SQIVND (reference sequence). The CDR3 sequence is 13 residues long.

The chain has TRBV2 and TRBJ2-2, with D possibly TRBD1 on 6 matching bases. Looked up from germline, CDR1 is SNHLY and CDR2 is FYNNEI. V lost 0 bases to trimming and J lost 7 bases, with 9 bases between them. The CDR3 contains 14 residues. The CDR3: CASSEARGYGELFF. The CDR3 nucleotides are TGTGCCAGCAGTGAAGCGAGGGGGTACGGGGAGCTGTTTTTT.

The chain links TRBV5-6 to TRBJ2-5, with TRBD1 identical over 8 bases. This CDR3 comprises 18 residues. With V trimmed by 6 bases and J by 4 bases, 20 bases remained unmatched. Germline loops: CDR1 SGHDT, CDR2 YYEEEE. The CDR3 loop is CASTYGQGWEIGGETQYF. CDR3 DNA: TGTGCCAGCACCTATGGACAGGGATGGGAGATCGGCGGAGAGACCCAGTACTTC.

The chain recombines TRBV29-1 with TRBJ1-2; a weak D match, TRBD1 (6 bases). Germline-derived CDR1 and CDR2 are SQVTM and ANQGSEA. With 4 bases removed from V and 7 bases from J, the gap between germline ends came to 10 bases. The CDR3 loop spans 11 amino acids. CDR3 sequence: CSVATGSGYTF. The DNA of the CDR3 is TGCAGCGTTGCAACAGGGTCTGGCTACACCTTC.

This clone was recorded once. The chain employs TRBV2 and TRBJ2-1, with D maybe TRBD2 (6 bases). This CDR3 is 15 amino acids long. Germline V gives CDR1 SNHLY, CDR2 FYNNEI. V was cut by 6 bases and J by 0 bases, with 12 bases left in between. Here the CDR3 reads CASRGDFLSYNEQFF. CDR3 nucleotide sequence: TGTGCCAGCAGGGGGGACTTCCTCTCCTACAATGAGCAGTTCTTC.

The chain is built from TRBV14 and TRBJ2-1; 15 positions match TRBD2. V trimming: 5 bases; J trimming: 6 bases; junction bases outside the gene matches: 11. The CDR3 spans 18 residues. Germline CDR1 and CDR2: SGHDN and FVKESK. CDR3 loop: CASSSFGLAGGPRNEQFF. CDR3 sequence (DNA): TGTGCCAGCAGCTCTTTCGGACTAGCGGGAGGGCCCCGCAATGAGCAGTTCTTC. Filled out from reference TRBV14 and TRBJ2-1, the complete variable domain reads EAGVTQFPSHSVIEKGQTVTLRCDPISGHDNLYWYRRVMGKEIKFLLHFVKESKQDESGMPNNRFLAERTGGTYSTLKVQPAELEDSGVYFCASSSFGLAGGPRNEQFFGPGTRLTVL.